The 15 T cell receptor beta chains below were found in one sample sequenced in a study of CXCR3-negative and CXCR3-positive naive CD8 T cells. UMI labels and 5' RACE were used to prepare the TRB cDNA libraries. TCRdb reanalyzed the 5' RACE reads and collapses them to one entry per CDR3 protein, without DNA. The table for this sample gives 150,000 or so distinct CDR3 sequences. Study-level findings and limits: CXCR3-positive naive cells had more hydrophobic TRB CDR3s than CXCR3-negative naive cells.

The antigens for these receptors are not known. The sequencing sample was made of naive CXCR3+ CD8+ T cells from blood. Subset in this sample: CD45RO-CCR7+CD27+CD95- naive CD8+ T cells expressing CXCR3 (TNR3+). All receptors come from a human donor in good health. Some clones in this sample may be carry-over from other donors' samples.

This rearrangement joins TRBV5-1 to TRBJ2-7. The CDR3 sequence is 16 residues long. Germline V gene lookup returns CDR1 SGHRS and CDR2 YFSETQ. The CDR3 is CASSLATETFSYEQYF.

The J gene is TRBJ2-5, the V gene TRBV6-6; TCRdb names TRBD1, which stays unverified in the absence of DNA. Per germline, CDR1 MNHNY and CDR2 SVGAGI (reference sequence). The CDR3 has 16 residues. Here the CDR3 reads CASSTDSPRGQETQYF.

V and J are TRBV12-3 or TRBV12-4 and TRBJ2-1; the D call from TCRdb, TRBD1, cannot be confirmed without DNA. The CDR3 is 14 amino acids. This CDR3 is CASSFGTPDNEQFF.

The chain combines TRBV7-9 with TRBJ2-2. The CDR3 is 17 amino acids. In germline, CDR1 is SEHNR, CDR2 FQNEAQ (reference sequence). This CDR3 is CASSLKVRLMDTGELFF.

The chain employs TRBV27 and TRBJ1-1. The CDR3 has 13 amino acids. Germline CDR1 MNHEY, CDR2 SMNVEV (reference sequence). CDR3 in amino acids: CASSLRQNTEAFF.

This chain connects TRBV29-1 to TRBJ2-2; TCRdb's assignment of TRBD2 cannot be checked, as there is no DNA. CDR3 length: 11 amino acids. Looked up from germline, CDR1 is SQVTM and CDR2 is ANQGSEA. The CDR3 sequence is CSVRVGGELFF.

This rearrangement joins TRBV6-6 to TRBJ2-1; lacking DNA, the TRBD2 call made by TCRdb goes unchecked. The CDR3 contains 21 residues. Germline CDR1 is MNHNY and CDR2 is SVGAGI (reference sequence). CDR3 amino acids: CASSYSLAAGLEGGSYNEQFF.

The chain carries TRBV10-3 and TRBJ2-3. The CDR3 is 15 residues long. CDR1 and CDR2 (germline): ENHRY, SYGVKD. The CDR3 here is CAISDDLENTDTQYF.

The rearrangement joins TRBV20-1 to TRBJ2-7; the TCRdb call, TRBD1, lacks DNA for checking. The CDR3 spans 13 residues. Germline V lookup: CDR1 DFQATT, CDR2 SNEGSKA (reference sequence). The CDR3 region is CSARETGRYEQYF.

This chain uses TRBV28 with TRBJ2-5; TCRdb gives TRBD1 as the D gene, but with no DNA this cannot be confirmed. Germline V gene sequence: CDR1 MDHEN, CDR2 SYDVKM. CDR3 length equals 13 residues. CDR3 loop: CASREQGQETQYF.

V usage is TRBV15 and J usage is TRBJ2-6; absent DNA, TCRdb's TRBD1 call cannot be checked. Germline V lookup: CDR1 LNHNV, CDR2 YYDKDF (reference sequence). The CDR3 has 16 amino acids. The CDR3 sequence is CATSAQPGSGANVLTF.

V usage is TRBV28 and J usage is TRBJ1-6; lacking DNA, the TRBD1 call made by TCRdb goes unchecked. This CDR3 is built from 14 residues. From germline, CDR1 is MDHEN and CDR2 SYDVKM. The CDR3 here is CASSDRAGYSPLHF.

This chain uses TRBV14 with TRBJ2-7. Germline V gene sequence: CDR1 SGHDN, CDR2 FVKESK. This CDR3 region has 15 residues. The CDR3 here is CASSQHLEPAYEQYF.

The chain combines TRBV7-9 with TRBJ2-6; the D call from TCRdb, TRBD2, cannot be confirmed without DNA. CDR3 size: 16 residues. Germline CDR1 and CDR2: SEHNR and FQNEAQ (reference sequence). CDR3 protein: CASSLWALSGANVLTF. Full variable domain (rest looked up from reference TRBV7-9 and TRBJ2-6): DTGVSQNPRHKITKRGQNVTFRCDPISEHNRLYWYRQTLGQGPEFLTYFQNEAQLEKSRLLSDRFSAERPKGSFSTLEIQRTEQGDSAMYLCASSLWALSGANVLTFGAGSRLTVL.

This rearrangement joins TRBV7-6 to TRBJ2-5; TCRdb outputs TRBD2, but without DNA this stays unchecked. Germline values: CDR1 SGHVS, CDR2 FNYEAQ. The CDR3 contains 16 residues. The chain's CDR3 is CASSPRTSGRSKTQYF.